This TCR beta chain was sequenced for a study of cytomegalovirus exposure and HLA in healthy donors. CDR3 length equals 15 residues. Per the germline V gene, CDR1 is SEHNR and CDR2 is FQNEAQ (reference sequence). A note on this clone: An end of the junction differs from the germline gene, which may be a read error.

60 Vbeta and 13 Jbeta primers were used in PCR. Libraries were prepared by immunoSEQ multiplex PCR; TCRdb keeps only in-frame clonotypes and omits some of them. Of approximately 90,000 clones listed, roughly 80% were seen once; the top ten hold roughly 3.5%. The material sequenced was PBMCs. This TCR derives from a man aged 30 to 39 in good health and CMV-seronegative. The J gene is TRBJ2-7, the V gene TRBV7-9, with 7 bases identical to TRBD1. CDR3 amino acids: CSSSLWSTGVYEQYF. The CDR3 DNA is TGTTCCAGCAGCTTATGGAGCACAGGGGTCTACGAGCAGTACTTC. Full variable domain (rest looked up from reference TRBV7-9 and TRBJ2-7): DTGVSQNPRHKITKRGQNVTFRCDPISEHNRLYWYRQTLGQGPEFLTYFQNEAQLEKSRLLSDRFSAERPKGSFSTLEIQRTEQGDSAMYLCSSSLWSTGVYEQYFGPGTRLTVT.